A single T cell receptor (beta chain) is shown here with its context. Antigen specificity is unknown. TCRdb recomputed calls from the 5' RACE reads with MiXCR, one row per CDR3 protein. The sample has under 550,000 distinct CDR3 sequences, roughly 26% seen once. Germline values: CDR1 DFQATT, CDR2 SNEGSKA (reference sequence). The CDR3 totals 15 residues. Trimming pared 3 bases from V and 1 base from J, leaving 14 bases between. The sample is drawn from a study of CD8 T cells in ankylosing spondylitis. Notes on the study in general: Reportedly, matched ankylosing spondylitis synovial fluid was significantly enriched for disease-linked clones. The disease-linked clones had a CD8+ phenotype and low blood frequencies. A TCR beta motif of under 10 highly homologous variants appeared characteristic of ankylosing spondylitis blood.

The receptor was isolated from a male donor with ankylosing spondylitis. The source material was blood, either unsorted or a sorted T cell fraction (not recorded which). This rearrangement joins TRBV20-1 to TRBJ2-3, with D tentatively TRBD2 (6 bases). The CDR3 loop is CSASLAAWGTDTQYF. For the CDR3, the DNA is TGCAGTGCTAGTTTAGCGGCTTGGGGCACAGATACGCAGTATTTT.